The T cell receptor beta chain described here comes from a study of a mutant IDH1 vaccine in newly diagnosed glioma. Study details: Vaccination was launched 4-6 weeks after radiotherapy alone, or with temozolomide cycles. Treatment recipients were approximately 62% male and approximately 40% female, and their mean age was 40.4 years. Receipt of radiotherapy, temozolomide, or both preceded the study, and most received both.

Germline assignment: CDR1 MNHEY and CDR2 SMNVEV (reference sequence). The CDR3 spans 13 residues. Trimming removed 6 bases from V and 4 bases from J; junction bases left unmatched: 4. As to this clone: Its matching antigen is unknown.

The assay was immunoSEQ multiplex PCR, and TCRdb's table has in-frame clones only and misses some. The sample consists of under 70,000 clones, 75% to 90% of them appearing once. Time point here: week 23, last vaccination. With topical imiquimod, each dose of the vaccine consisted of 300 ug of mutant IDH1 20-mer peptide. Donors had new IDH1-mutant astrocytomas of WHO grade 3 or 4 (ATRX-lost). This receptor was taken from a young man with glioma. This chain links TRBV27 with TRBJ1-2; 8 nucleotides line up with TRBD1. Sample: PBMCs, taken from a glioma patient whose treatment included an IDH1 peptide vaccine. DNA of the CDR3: TGTGCCAGCAGCCGGGACAGGCGCTATGGCTACACCTTC. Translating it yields CASSRDRRYGYTF.